The clone carrying this T cell receptor (beta chain) is a singleton in its sample. What it binds is not known. Profiled with immunoSEQ multiplex PCR; TCRdb holds only in-frame clones, not every one. The sample lists 16,000 or so clones, around 91% seen once, with roughly 0.58% in the top ten. This record comes from a study of T cells after posttransplantation cyclophosphamide. Broader study findings: Donor CD8+ memory clones often dominated recipient blood repertoires at later times.

Germline V CDR1 and CDR2: SGHVS, FQNEAQ. Trimming shortened V by 6 bases and J by 8 bases, and 19 bases separated the two germline ends. The CDR3 totals 15 residues. A marrow graft followed busulfan-fludarabine conditioning, with cyclophosphamide on days +3 and +4. The clonotype originates from a male patient over 55 who received an allogeneic stem cell transplant from a related donor and was CMV-positive. Part of the T cell pool may stem from the graft donor. The sequencing used CD4+ T cells sorted from blood, collected after allogeneic stem cell transplant with posttransplant cyclophosphamide. The V gene is TRBV7-8, the J gene TRBJ1-4; D is possibly TRBD1 (5 bases). Written as DNA, the CDR3 is TGTGCCAGCAGGCGCGGCTGGGGCCGTCGGGAAAAACTGTTTTTT. This gives the protein CASRRGWGRREKLFF.